The rows below give T cell receptor beta chains drawn from one sample of a study of T cell clones after liver transplantation. Libraries were prepared by immunoSEQ multiplex PCR; TCRdb keeps only in-frame clonotypes and omits some of them. The sample contains around 100,000 clones, around 83% of which appear only once. The sequencing used CD4+ T cells from blood, collected before liver transplant. The receptors here all came from a human donor who received a liver transplant. Each CDR3 is given with its conserved first and last residue. Fields, in order: V gene, J gene, CDR3 protein.

TRBV28,TRBJ1-2,CATGTTTILYTF
TRBV6-5,TRBJ1-5,CASSRGGQPQHF
TRBV15,TRBJ2-5,CATSRDRTSRETQYF
TRBV6-5,TRBJ1-2,CASRSTAFYGYTF
TRBV19,TRBJ2-7,CASTKGLNSYEQYF
TRBV28,TRBJ1-3,CASTSTGAGLGNTIYF
TRBV18,TRBJ2-1,CASSPLAESYNEQFF
TRBV2,TRBJ2-7,CASSVASTGQGASRDGDEQYF
TRBV2,TRBJ2-2,CASSRVTPGELFF
TRBV9,TRBJ1-1,CASSVATGMNTEAFF